Sequencing of this T cell receptor beta chain was carried out in a study of Graves' ophthalmopathy and Graves' hyperthyroidism. Amplification of TCR beta CDR3 regions used RNA transcripts. HTBI-primed first-round RT-PCR preceded second-round multiplex PCR. TCRdb re-called the multiplex PCR reads with MiXCR, one entry per CDR3 protein. The data contain 600,000 to 650,000 distinct CDR3 sequences, about 20% of them singletons. This CDR3 region has 14 residues. V gave up 3 bases and J gave up 5 bases, with 13 bases separating them. CDR1 is MNHNS, CDR2 SASEGT, per germline. Concerning this clonotype: Its specificity is unknown.

Study findings and constraints: The model predicted progression of ophthalmopathy with a sensitivity of 60% to 71%, and its specificity was about 76%.

The rearrangement uses TRBV6-1 and TRBJ1-1; D is undetermined. The clonotype comes from a woman younger than 35 with stable Graves' hyperthyroidism. Some clones in this sample may be carry-over from other donors' samples. The specimen was peripheral blood. The CDR3 nucleotides read TGTGCCAGCAGTGATAGGTGGGAAAAGACTGAAGCTTTCTTT. It encodes CASSDRWEKTEAFF.